This T cell receptor beta chain stems from a study of blood T cell repertoires in COVID-19. Across the study: COVID-19 samples from acute and convalescent phases originated in the United States, Italy and Spain.

Data came from immunoSEQ multiplex PCR; TCRdb stores just in-frame clones and leaves some out. Here the sample spans approximately 440,000 clones, around 90% being singletons. Recovered status applied to Cohort 3 donors who had two consecutive negative PCRs. It also applied to those with clearance or with symptom resolution. Germline lookup yields CDR1 MDHEN and CDR2 SYDVKM. Trimming took off 2 bases at V and 7 bases at J, with 12 bases between the two ends. The CDR3 loop spans 14 amino acids. The sequence was obtained from a woman aged 18-35 years who had recovered from COVID-19. Source material: PBMCs or T cells enriched from blood (not recorded which). The V gene is TRBV28, the J gene TRBJ1-5; D unresolved. For the CDR3, the DNA is TGTGCCAGCAGTTTAACGGAGTCAAGGCAGCCCCAGCATTTT. This translates into CASSLTESRQPQHF.